The 17 T cell receptor beta chains below all came from one sample that was sequenced in a study of blood T cell repertoires in COVID-19. The table came from immunoSEQ multiplex PCR; TCRdb's copy has only in-frame clones and leaves some out. In the table there are tens of thousands of clones, around nine tenths of which are singletons. The source material was peripheral blood. These receptors originate from a human donor with active COVID-19. The donor label of this sample is uncertain.

The rearrangement joins TRBV5-3 to TRBJ2-1; tentative D call: TRBD2 (5 bases). TRBV5-3 is an ORF for which the function is uncertain. The CDR3 runs to 14 residues. V was shortened by 4 bases and J by 5 bases, with 13 bases between the two germline ends. CDR3 nucleotide sequence: TGTGCCAGAAGCAGAAGGACTCACCACAATGAGCAGTTCTTC. Residues: CARSRRTHHNEQFF.

This chain links TRBV11-2 with TRBJ2-3; D may be TRBD2 (6 bases). V shed 4 bases and J shed 2 bases, with 19 bases lying between them. Germline lookup yields CDR1 SGHAT and CDR2 FQNNGV. This CDR3 region has 17 residues. CDR3: CASSYGGWWQNTDTQYF. For the CDR3, the DNA is TGTGCCAGCAGCTACGGGGGATGGTGGCAGAACACAGATACGCAGTATTTT.

This chain joins TRBV7-9 and TRBJ2-7; the D gene is possibly TRBD1 (5 bases). With 5 bases removed from V and 6 bases from J, the gap between germline ends came to 14 bases. Germline CDR1 reads SEHNR; CDR2 reads FQNEAQ (reference sequence). CDR3 length equals 13 residues. Here the CDR3 DNA reads TGTGCCAGCAGCCAGGACACATTTGGCGAGCAGTACTTC. Translated: CASSQDTFGEQYF.

The chain carries TRBV28 and TRBJ2-1; TRBD1 is a possible D gene (5 bases). V shed 5 bases and J shed 10 bases, with 15 bases lying between them. CDR1 and CDR2 from the germline V gene are MDHEN and SYDVKM. This CDR3 is 13 amino acids long. The CDR3 is CASSLTVTGEQFF. CDR3 sequence (DNA): TGTGCCAGCAGTCTGACAGTTACGGGCGAGCAGTTCTTC.

The V and J genes are TRBV27 and TRBJ2-1; the D gene is possibly TRBD2 (6 bases). The V gene's germline CDR1 is MNHEY and CDR2 SMNVEV (reference sequence). The CDR3 contains 16 residues. V was shortened by 2 bases and J by 1 base, with 12 bases between the two germline ends. CDR3 residues: CASSLRWDLSYNEQFF. The CDR3 DNA is TGTGCCAGCAGTTTACGCTGGGACTTATCCTACAATGAGCAGTTCTTC.

There are a few counts of this clone. The chain carries TRBV9 and TRBJ1-6; weak D call: TRBD1 (5 bases). The CDR3 has 14 amino acids. Germline assignment: CDR1 SGDLS and CDR2 YYNGEE. The V and J ends lost 4 bases and 6 bases respectively, with 11 bases between them. This chain's CDR3 is CASSPRQSNSPLHF. CDR3 nucleotides: TGTGCCAGCAGCCCCAGACAGTCTAATTCACCCCTCCACTTT.

The rearrangement uses TRBV5-6 and TRBJ1-1; no reliable D call. Trimming took off 6 bases at V and 2 bases at J, with 11 bases between the two ends. This CDR3 region has 13 residues. Looked up from germline, CDR1 is SGHDT and CDR2 is YYEEEE. CDR3 nucleotides: TGTGCCAGCACCTACCCTAAAAACACTGAAGCTTTCTTT. Residues: CASTYPKNTEAFF.

V is TRBV19 and J is TRBJ1-5, with D possibly matching TRBD1 (5 bases). This CDR3 region has 21 residues. V lost 1 base and J 0 bases, leaving 25 bases between the germline ends. Germline CDR1 and CDR2: LNHDA and SQIVND (reference sequence). In nucleotides, the CDR3 is TGTGCCAGTAGTATAGGTTTACAGGCATCGAAATCTCCCCTTAGCAATCAGCCCCAGCATTTT. This sequence encodes CASSIGLQASKSPLSNQPQHF. Full variable domain (missing parts from reference TRBV19 and TRBJ1-5): DGGITQSPKYLFRKEGQNVTLSCEQNLNHDAMYWYRQDPGQGLRLIYYSQIVNDFQKGDIAEGYSVSREKKESFPLTVTSAQKNPTAFYLCASSIGLQASKSPLSNQPQHFGDGTRLSIL.

This clone occurred a few times. This chain links TRBV11-2 with TRBJ2-7; D is ambiguous. This CDR3 region has 12 residues. Germline lookup yields CDR1 SGHAT and CDR2 FQNNGV. Trimming removed 5 bases at V and 6 bases at J, with 11 bases between. CDR3 loop: CASSPSGGEQYF. The CDR3 coding sequence is TGTGCCAGCAGCCCCTCCGGCGGCGAGCAGTACTTC.

The genes are TRBV7-9 and TRBJ2-2, with 7 positions matching TRBD2. The CDR3 has 15 amino acids. Looked up from germline, CDR1 is SEHNR and CDR2 is FQNEAQ (reference sequence). Trimming removed 6 bases from V and 4 bases from J; junction bases left unmatched: 8. Here the CDR3 reads CASRPWGGGTGELFF. The CDR3, as DNA: TGTGCCAGCAGACCCTGGGGGGGAGGCACCGGGGAGCTGTTTTTT.

This clone was seen a single time. The genes are TRBV5-8 and TRBJ2-3; 7 nucleotides line up with TRBD1. CDR1 and CDR2 from the germline V gene are SGHTS and YDEGEE. This CDR3 has 15 amino acids. With 0 bases clipped from V and 4 bases from J, the junction kept 5 bases outside the gene matches. CDR3 coding DNA: TGTGCCAGCAGCTTGGGGACAGGCGGGCCAGATACGCAGTATTTT. Encoded protein: CASSLGTGGPDTQYF.

The chain is built from TRBV7-2 and TRBJ1-5; no clear D. The CDR3 is 15 amino acids. Trimming took off 2 bases at V and 4 bases at J, with 12 bases between the two ends. The V gene's germline CDR1 is SGHTA and CDR2 FQGNSA. CDR3 sequence: CASSLFEGGNQPQHF. DNA of the CDR3: TGTGCCAGCAGCTTATTTGAGGGAGGAAATCAGCCCCAGCATTTT.

The rearrangement links TRBV12-3 or TRBV12-4 to TRBJ2-1; 7 bases line up with TRBD2. The trim removed 6 bases at V and 9 bases at J, leaving 8 bases unmatched. The CDR3 extends over 13 amino acids. The CDR3 is CASRGLVGVEQFF. The CDR3 coding sequence is TGTGCCAGCAGAGGACTAGTGGGAGTTGAGCAGTTCTTC.

The chain combines TRBV5-8 with TRBJ2-5; 7 bases line up with TRBD2. The germline gives CDR1 SGHTS, CDR2 YDEGEE. There are 15 residues in the CDR3. Losses at the gene ends were 0 bases for V and 5 bases for J; bases not matched to a gene: 7. The CDR3 reads CASSLGPAGRETQYF. CDR3 bases: TGTGCCAGCAGCTTGGGGCCAGCGGGAAGGGAGACCCAGTACTTC.

This chain connects TRBV5-4 to TRBJ2-5, with TRBD2 as a possible D gene (6 bases). CDR1 and CDR2 from the germline V gene are SGHNT and YYREEE (reference sequence). With 2 bases removed from V and 0 bases from J, the gap between germline ends came to 11 bases. CDR3 length: 15 residues. This CDR3 is CASSFRREDQETQYF. The CDR3 nucleotides read TGTGCCAGCAGCTTTAGGAGGGAGGACCAAGAGACCCAGTACTTC.

This chain links TRBV4-2 with TRBJ1-4; D uncertain. Looked up from germline, CDR1 is LGHNA and CDR2 is YNFKEQ. V was shortened by 1 base and J by 2 bases, with 5 bases between the two germline ends. The CDR3 sequence is 14 residues long. CDR3 DNA: TGTGCCAGCAGCCAAGCAACTACTAATGAAAAACTGTTTTTT. Translating gives CASSQATTNEKLFF.

The J gene is TRBJ2-3, the V gene TRBV27, with D possibly matching TRBD2 (5 bases). Germline V gives CDR1 MNHEY, CDR2 SMNVEV (reference sequence). This CDR3 comprises 18 residues. V was cut by 4 bases and J by 4 bases, with 24 bases left in between. Here the CDR3 DNA reads TGTGCCAGCAGTTCGCTAGGGCTAGGCGAGGGTTTAGCAGATACGCAGTATTTT. It codes for CASSSLGLGEGLADTQYF.